These T cell receptor beta chains were read from a single sample in a study of blood T cell repertoires in COVID-19. TCRdb keeps only in-frame clones here, not all; method: immunoSEQ multiplex PCR. The table has 150,000 to 200,000 clones, around 89% seen once. The sequenced material came from PBMCs or T cells enriched from blood (not recorded which). These receptors all come from a woman younger than 30 who had recovered from COVID-19. CDR3s include the opening cysteine and the closing phenylalanine or tryptophan. A D gene is named only where the DNA matches it firmly. Only some rows state a clone size, as once, few, many or a class for expanded clones.

d_gene	v_gene	abundance	j_gene	CDR3aa	CDR3nt
.	TRBV21-1	.	TRBJ2-5	CASSNGARAIQETQYF	TGTGCCAGCAGCAACGGAGCCAGGGCTATTCAAGAGACCCAGTACTTC
TRBD2	TRBV7-2	once	TRBJ2-7	CASRRYSGGAGEQYF	TGTGCCAGCAGGCGGTATAGCGGGGGGGCGGGTGAGCAGTACTTC
TRBD1	TRBV24-1	.	TRBJ2-3	CATSDPTAGGWATDTQYF	TGTGCCACCAGTGACCCCACTGCAGGGGGCTGGGCAACAGATACGCAGTATTTT
TRBD1	TRBV4-1	once	TRBJ1-5	CASSDPGQGIWPQHF	TGCGCCAGCAGCGATCCGGGACAGGGGATATGGCCCCAGCATTTT
.	TRBV3-1/TRBV3-2	.	TRBJ2-7	CASSQGAEGAYEQYF	TGTGCCAGCAGCCAAGGGGCCGAGGGTGCGTACGAGCAGTACTTC
TRBD1	TRBV29-1	.	TRBJ1-2	CSVEGDRTFDGYTF	TGCAGCGTTGAAGGGGACAGGACTTTCGATGGCTACACCTTC
.	TRBV4-1	.	TRBJ2-2	CASSQGSNFPGELFF	TGCGCCAGCAGCCAAGGGAGCAATTTCCCCGGGGAGCTGTTTTTT
.	TRBV3-1/TRBV3-2	once	TRBJ2-7	CASSQASGPVYEQYF	TGTGCCAGCAGCCAGGCCTCAGGGCCGGTTTACGAGCAGTACTTC
.	TRBV11-2	.	TRBJ1-3	CASSPTYSGNTIYF	TGTGCCAGCAGCCCCACTTACTCTGGAAACACCATATATTTT
TRBD1	TRBV3-1/TRBV3-2	.	TRBJ2-5	CASSQGTGESETQYF	TGTGCCAGCAGCCAAGGGACAGGGGAATCAGAGACCCAGTACTTC
.	TRBV5-1	.	TRBJ2-5	CASTLPEGVQETQYF	TGCGCCAGCACCCTACCGGAGGGAGTCCAAGAGACCCAGTACTTC
.	TRBV10-2	.	TRBJ2-3	CASSPVGGGTDTQYF	TGCGCCAGCAGTCCGGTAGGGGGGGGCACAGATACGCAGTATTTT
TRBD1	TRBV2	.	TRBJ2-7	CASTRQGSSYEQYF	TGTGCCAGCACCCGACAGGGTTCGAGCTACGAGCAGTACTTC
.	TRBV28	.	TRBJ1-2	CASSLAYGYTF	TGTGCCAGCAGTTTAGCCTACGGCTACACCTTC
.	TRBV30	.	TRBJ2-2	CAWSLTGELFF	TGTGCCTGGAGCCTAACCGGGGAGCTGTTTTTT
.	TRBV30	.	TRBJ2-6	CACPRRGSSGANVLTF	TGTGCCTGCCCCCGGCGCGGTAGCTCTGGGGCCAACGTCCTGACTTTC
TRBD1	TRBV5-4	once	TRBJ2-7	CASSLDRGTYEQYF	TGTGCCAGCAGCCTGGACAGGGGAACCTACGAGCAGTACTTC
.	TRBV2	.	TRBJ2-1	CASMEGNEQFF	TGTGCCAGCATGGAGGGTAATGAGCAGTTCTTC
.	TRBV7-2	once	TRBJ2-2	CASSLEPGWLTHTGELFF	TGTGCCAGCAGCTTAGAACCCGGTTGGCTGACTCACACCGGGGAGCTGTTTTTT
TRBD2	TRBV24-1	.	TRBJ2-5	CATSTSGNSQETQYF	TGTGCCACCAGCACTAGCGGAAATTCCCAAGAGACCCAGTACTTC
.	TRBV13	.	TRBJ2-7	CASSSLEGRSYEQYF	TGTGCCAGCAGCAGCTTAGAGGGCCGCTCCTACGAGCAGTACTTC
TRBD1	TRBV30	.	TRBJ1-1	CAWSAGTGNTEAFF	TGTGCCTGGAGTGCGGGGACAGGGAACACTGAAGCTTTCTTT
.	TRBV12-5	.	TRBJ1-6	CASGLEGVPNSPLHF	TGTGCTAGTGGTTTGGAAGGGGTCCCAAATTCACCCCTCCACTTT
TRBD2	TRBV4-2	.	TRBJ2-1	CASSQLGLADTYNEQFF	TGTGCCAGCAGCCAACTGGGACTAGCGGATACCTACAATGAGCAGTTCTTC